A single sample gave rise to the 27 T cell receptor beta chains below, sequenced in a study of metastatic and nonmetastatic thyroid tumors. TCRdb re-clonotyped the PCR reads through MiXCR. The sample carries around 10,000 clones, 20% to 30% recorded once. All patients reached thyroid surgery having received no treatment beforehand. Specimen: tumor tissue. The receptors here all came from a female donor with papillary thyroid cancer or a benign thyroid nodule (not recorded which). Some clones in this sample may be carry-over from other donors' samples.

V gene TRBV11-3 combines with J gene TRBJ2-7; D remains ambiguous. This CDR3 comprises 14 residues. Germline V gene data show CDR1 as SGHNT and CDR2 as YENEEA. The ends were cut back, 3 bases at V and 0 bases at J, with 9 bases in the middle. The CDR3 reads CASSFSYSSYEQYF. Written as DNA, the CDR3 is TGTGCCAGCAGCTTTAGTTACAGCTCCTACGAGCAGTACTTC.

The V gene is TRBV27, the J gene TRBJ2-7; tentative D call: TRBD1 (6 bases). The germline gives CDR1 MNHEY, CDR2 SMNVEV (reference sequence). This CDR3 is built from 15 residues. V was shortened by 1 base and J by 5 bases, with 15 bases between the two germline ends. CDR3 DNA: TGTGCCAGCAGTTTATACGGTCAGGGGTTCCACGAGCAGTACTTC. Its protein product is CASSLYGQGFHEQYF.

The chain employs TRBV7-6 and TRBJ2-7; D possibly corresponds to TRBD1 (5 bases). CDR3 size: 14 residues. The germline V gene has CDR1 SGHVS and CDR2 FNYEAQ. Trimming removed 5 bases at V and 2 bases at J, with 13 bases between. The CDR3 DNA follows: TGTGCCAGCAGCGCCCACTGGGGCGCCTACGAGCAGTACTTC. Protein: CASSAHWGAYEQYF.

The V call is TRBV18, the J call TRBJ1-2; TRBD1 aligns across 9 bases. This CDR3 is 15 amino acids long. The germline V gene has CDR1 KGHSH and CDR2 LQKENI. V lost 3 bases to trimming and J lost 4 bases; unmatched junction nucleotides: 6. This CDR3 reads CASSPEGQGSYGYTF. The CDR3 region has the DNA TGTGCCAGCTCACCGGAGGGACAGGGTAGCTATGGCTACACCTTC.

This clone was seen a handful of times. The rearrangement uses TRBV10-2 and TRBJ2-1, with 16 bases matching TRBD2. The CDR3 is 15 amino acids. Germline-derived CDR1 and CDR2 are WSHSY and SAAADI. V shed 5 bases, J shed 15 bases, and the junction held 10 bases outside the gene matches. CDR3 sequence: CASSFGTSGREAAFF. The CDR3 DNA reads TGCGCCAGCAGTTTCGGGACTAGCGGGAGGGAGGCGGCGTTCTTC.

This clone turned up a few times. This chain joins TRBV28 and TRBJ1-4; a possible D gene is TRBD1 (6 bases). CDR3 length equals 16 residues. The V and J ends lost 1 base and 7 bases respectively, with 16 bases between them. Per germline, CDR1 MDHEN and CDR2 SYDVKM. The CDR3 DNA is TGTGCCAGCAGTTTATTCTCGGGGGCCGAGGGTGAAAAACTGTTTTTT. The encoded protein is CASSLFSGAEGEKLFF.

On this clone itself: The conserved phenylalanine or tryptophan normally closing the CDR3 is absent here, so this likely arose from a read error. The chain uses TRBV11-1 and TRBJ2-1, with 10 bases that match TRBD2. The V and J ends lost 7 bases and 9 bases, in that order; junction bases with no gene match: 12. The CDR3 sequence is 15 residues long. CDR1 and CDR2 (germline): SGHAT, FQDESV (reference sequence). As DNA, the CDR3 is TGTGCCAGCACCTCCCCTAGCGGGGGTAGGTGTGAGCAGTTCCTC. It specifies CASTSPSGGRCEQFL.

The chain has TRBV12-3 or TRBV12-4 and TRBJ2-7, with D possibly being TRBD2 (6 bases). The CDR3 consists of 14 residues. The ends were cut back, 6 bases at V and 5 bases at J, with 17 bases in the middle. CDR3 amino acids: CASSPPRDFHEQYF. The CDR3 nucleotides are TGTGCCAGCAGCCCACCGAGGGACTTCCACGAGCAGTACTTC.

Relative to its sample, this clone is medium-sized (0.01 to 0.1%). The gene calls are TRBV5-1 and TRBJ2-1; D is unresolved. In germline, CDR1 is SGHRS, CDR2 YFSETQ. Trimming took off 2 bases at V and 0 bases at J, with 12 bases between the two ends. CDR3 length: 16 residues. The CDR3 nucleotides read TGCGCCAGCAGCTTCCAGGAGAGTAGCTCCTACAATGAGCAGTTCTTC. Translated: CASSFQESSSYNEQFF.

This sequence joins TRBV20-1 and TRBJ2-7; D is possibly TRBD2 (6 bases). The V gene lost 6 bases and the J gene lost 3 bases, with 12 bases spanning the gap. CDR3 length: 12 amino acids. The germline gives CDR1 DFQATT, CDR2 SNEGSKA (reference sequence). The CDR3 DNA reads TGCAGTGCCCCCGGGGGAGGCTACGAGCAGTACTTC. Its protein product is CSAPGGGYEQYF.

By sample share, this clone is large. The chain carries TRBV19 and TRBJ2-1; 9 positions agree with TRBD2. This CDR3 spans 16 amino acids. CDR1 is LNHDA, CDR2 SQIVND, per germline (reference sequence). The junction had 4 bases not matched to a gene; V was cut back by 3 bases and J by 1 base. This chain's CDR3 is CASSIETSGSYNEQFF. The CDR3 nucleotides are TGTGCCAGTAGTATCGAAACTAGCGGGTCCTACAATGAGCAGTTCTTC.

V is TRBV6-1 and J is TRBJ1-2; possible D gene TRBD1, 6 bases. The germline V gene encodes CDR1 MNHNS and CDR2 SASEGT. This CDR3 is 15 amino acids long. V lost 5 bases, J lost 4 bases, and 17 bases lay in between. The CDR3 coding sequence is TGTGCCAGCAGTACCCAGAGAACAGGGATCTATGGCTACACCTTC. This gives the protein CASSTQRTGIYGYTF.

The chain employs TRBV27 and TRBJ1-6; no clear D gene. In germline, CDR1 is MNHEY, CDR2 SMNVEV (reference sequence). The CDR3 consists of 18 residues. The V and J ends lost 6 bases and 2 bases respectively, with 20 bases between them. The chain's CDR3 is CASSTTYPLSPYNSPLHF. The CDR3 bases are TGTGCCAGCAGCACCACTTATCCCCTATCCCCCTATAATTCACCCCTCCACTTT.

The rearrangement uses TRBV2 and TRBJ2-5; 8 bases fit TRBD2. The CDR3 is 15 residues long. Germline V CDR1 and CDR2: SNHLY, FYNNEI. V lost 8 bases and J lost 13; bases outside the gene matches: 21. Written as DNA, the CDR3 is TGTGCCAGCGGCGTCGGGGGAGCGGGAGCAGAGACCTTGTACTTC. Protein: CASGVGGAGAETLYF.

This clone was observed a handful of times. The chain carries TRBV6-1 and TRBJ2-7, with 7 bases matching TRBD1. Germline CDR1 reads MNHNS; CDR2 reads SASEGT. The junction had 10 bases not matched to a gene; V was cut back by 5 bases and J by 6 bases. CDR3 length: 14 amino acids. The CDR3 region has the DNA TGTGCCAGCAGTCGAACAGGGGTGGCAAGCGAGCAGTACTTC. This codes for CASSRTGVASEQYF.

V gene TRBV24-1 combines with J gene TRBJ2-3; a weak D match, TRBD2 (5 bases). The ends were cut back, 4 bases at V and 6 bases at J, with 13 bases in the middle. CDR1 and CDR2 from the germline V gene are KGHDR and SFDVKD. This CDR3 contains 14 residues. CDR3 coding DNA: TGTGCCACCAGTGACCTGAACCGCGGGGATACGCAGTATTTT. Translation: CATSDLNRGDTQYF.

V usage is TRBV20-1 and J usage is TRBJ2-7; 11 bases align to TRBD1. The germline gives CDR1 DFQATT, CDR2 SNEGSKA (reference sequence). The CDR3 is 12 residues long. CDR3 coding DNA: TGCGTTGCCGGGACAGGGGGCTACGAGCAGTACTTC. Encoded protein: CVAGTGGYEQYF.

This clone rates as medium-sized. The genes are TRBV2 and TRBJ1-2, with D possibly matching TRBD1 (6 bases). Germline CDR1 and CDR2: SNHLY and FYNNEI. The length of the CDR3 is 15 residues. The V end lost 0 bases, the J end lost 5 bases, and 13 bases lay between the germline ends. The CDR3: CASSEAGARGYGYTF. The CDR3 nucleotides are TGTGCCAGCAGTGAAGCGGGGGCAAGGGGGTATGGCTACACCTTC.

This clone is judged medium-sized. The chain is built from TRBV28 and TRBJ2-1; no reliable D call. The ends were cut back, 5 bases at V and 5 bases at J, with 16 bases in the middle. There are 15 residues in the CDR3. CDR1 and CDR2 from the germline V gene are MDHEN and SYDVKM. The CDR3 DNA reads as TGTGCCAGCAGTCCTTACCTTGACAAGAACAATGAGCAGTTCTTC. This encodes CASSPYLDKNNEQFF. The full variable domain, rest sourced from reference TRBV28 and TRBJ2-1, is DVKVTQSSRYLVKRTGEKVFLECVQDMDHENMFWYRQDPGLGLRLIYFSYDVKMKEKGDIPEGYSVSREKKERFSLILESASTNQTSMYLCASSPYLDKNNEQFFGPGTRLTVL.

This clone is medium-sized (0.01 to 0.1%) in the sample. The chain recombines TRBV3-1 with TRBJ1-2; TRBD1 matches 11 bases. Germline V gene lookup returns CDR1 LGHDT and CDR2 YNNKEL (reference sequence). The CDR3 is 16 residues long. With 3 bases clipped from V and 3 bases from J, the junction kept 6 bases outside the gene matches. CDR3: CASSHYPGQGDYGYTF. CDR3 sequence (DNA): TGTGCCAGCAGCCATTATCCGGGACAGGGGGACTATGGCTACACCTTC.

The chain couples TRBV6-1 to TRBJ2-2, with D possibly being TRBD1 (6 bases). Germline lookup yields CDR1 MNHNS and CDR2 SASEGT. The V and J ends lost 5 bases and 4 bases respectively, with 17 bases between them. The CDR3 extends over 16 amino acids. The CDR3 DNA reads as TGTGCCAGCAGTCAACCGACCGGGACACCCACCGGGGAGCTGTTTTTT. Its protein is CASSQPTGTPTGELFF.

This clone was counted only a few times. V and J are TRBV27 and TRBJ1-1; D gene ambiguous. The V end was cut by 2 bases, the J end by 1 base, with 11 bases between. The CDR3 is 15 residues long. Germline CDR1 reads MNHEY; CDR2 reads SMNVEV (reference sequence). CDR3 bases: TGTGCCAGCAGTTTACGTGGCCTGGGGAACACTGAAGCTTTCTTT. Translated, it gives CASSLRGLGNTEAFF.

This chain connects TRBV28 to TRBJ1-5, with TRBD1 as a possible D gene (6 bases). Germline CDR1 and CDR2: MDHEN and SYDVKM. V lost 2 bases to trimming and J lost 9 bases, with 14 bases between them. The CDR3 loop spans 14 amino acids. CDR3 sequence: CASSLGAGATPQHF. In DNA form, the CDR3 reads TGTGCCAGCAGTTTAGGGGCAGGGGCCACGCCCCAGCATTTT.

The chain couples TRBV11-2 to TRBJ2-3; D unresolved. Germline V gene data show CDR1 as SGHAT and CDR2 as FQNNGV. Trimming shortened V by 3 bases and J by 6 bases, and 10 bases separated the two germline ends. This CDR3 comprises 13 residues. CDR3 bases: TGTGCCAGCAGCTTTATGGGGTCCGATACGCAGTATTTT. Protein: CASSFMGSDTQYF.

This CDR3 is CASRSGTLYNEQFF. CDR3 sequence (DNA): TGTGCCAGCAGATCCGGGACGCTGTACAATGAGCAGTTCTTC. The chain is built from TRBV6-1 and TRBJ2-1, with D possibly called TRBD1 or TRBD2 (5 bases each). The V gene lost 6 bases and the J gene lost 4 bases, with 13 bases spanning the gap. The CDR3 consists of 14 residues. Germline CDR1 and CDR2: MNHNS and SASEGT.

In its sample, this clone was seen many times. The chain carries TRBV14 and TRBJ2-7; D is perhaps TRBD1 (5 bases). This CDR3 spans 12 amino acids. Germline CDR1 SGHDN, CDR2 FVKESK. The germline V and J ends were trimmed by 4 bases and 12 bases, with 16 bases remaining between them. CDR3 nucleotides: TGTGCCAGCAGCCTCGACGTTCAGGGTGTGTACTTC. Translated, it gives CASSLDVQGVYF. Full variable domain (missing parts from reference TRBV14 and TRBJ2-7): EAGVTQFPSHSVIEKGQTVTLRCDPISGHDNLYWYRRVMGKEIKFLLHFVKESKQDESGMPNNRFLAERTGGTYSTLKVQPAELEDSGVYFCASSLDVQGVYFGPGTRLTVT.

This sequence joins TRBV27 and TRBJ2-1; perhaps TRBD2 as D (6 bases). The V end was cut by 7 bases, the J end by 8 bases, with 15 bases between. From germline, CDR1 is MNHEY and CDR2 SMNVEV (reference sequence). The CDR3 is 13 amino acids. The CDR3 protein is CASKASENDEQFF. As DNA, the CDR3 is TGTGCCAGCAAGGCTAGCGAAAACGATGAGCAGTTCTTC.